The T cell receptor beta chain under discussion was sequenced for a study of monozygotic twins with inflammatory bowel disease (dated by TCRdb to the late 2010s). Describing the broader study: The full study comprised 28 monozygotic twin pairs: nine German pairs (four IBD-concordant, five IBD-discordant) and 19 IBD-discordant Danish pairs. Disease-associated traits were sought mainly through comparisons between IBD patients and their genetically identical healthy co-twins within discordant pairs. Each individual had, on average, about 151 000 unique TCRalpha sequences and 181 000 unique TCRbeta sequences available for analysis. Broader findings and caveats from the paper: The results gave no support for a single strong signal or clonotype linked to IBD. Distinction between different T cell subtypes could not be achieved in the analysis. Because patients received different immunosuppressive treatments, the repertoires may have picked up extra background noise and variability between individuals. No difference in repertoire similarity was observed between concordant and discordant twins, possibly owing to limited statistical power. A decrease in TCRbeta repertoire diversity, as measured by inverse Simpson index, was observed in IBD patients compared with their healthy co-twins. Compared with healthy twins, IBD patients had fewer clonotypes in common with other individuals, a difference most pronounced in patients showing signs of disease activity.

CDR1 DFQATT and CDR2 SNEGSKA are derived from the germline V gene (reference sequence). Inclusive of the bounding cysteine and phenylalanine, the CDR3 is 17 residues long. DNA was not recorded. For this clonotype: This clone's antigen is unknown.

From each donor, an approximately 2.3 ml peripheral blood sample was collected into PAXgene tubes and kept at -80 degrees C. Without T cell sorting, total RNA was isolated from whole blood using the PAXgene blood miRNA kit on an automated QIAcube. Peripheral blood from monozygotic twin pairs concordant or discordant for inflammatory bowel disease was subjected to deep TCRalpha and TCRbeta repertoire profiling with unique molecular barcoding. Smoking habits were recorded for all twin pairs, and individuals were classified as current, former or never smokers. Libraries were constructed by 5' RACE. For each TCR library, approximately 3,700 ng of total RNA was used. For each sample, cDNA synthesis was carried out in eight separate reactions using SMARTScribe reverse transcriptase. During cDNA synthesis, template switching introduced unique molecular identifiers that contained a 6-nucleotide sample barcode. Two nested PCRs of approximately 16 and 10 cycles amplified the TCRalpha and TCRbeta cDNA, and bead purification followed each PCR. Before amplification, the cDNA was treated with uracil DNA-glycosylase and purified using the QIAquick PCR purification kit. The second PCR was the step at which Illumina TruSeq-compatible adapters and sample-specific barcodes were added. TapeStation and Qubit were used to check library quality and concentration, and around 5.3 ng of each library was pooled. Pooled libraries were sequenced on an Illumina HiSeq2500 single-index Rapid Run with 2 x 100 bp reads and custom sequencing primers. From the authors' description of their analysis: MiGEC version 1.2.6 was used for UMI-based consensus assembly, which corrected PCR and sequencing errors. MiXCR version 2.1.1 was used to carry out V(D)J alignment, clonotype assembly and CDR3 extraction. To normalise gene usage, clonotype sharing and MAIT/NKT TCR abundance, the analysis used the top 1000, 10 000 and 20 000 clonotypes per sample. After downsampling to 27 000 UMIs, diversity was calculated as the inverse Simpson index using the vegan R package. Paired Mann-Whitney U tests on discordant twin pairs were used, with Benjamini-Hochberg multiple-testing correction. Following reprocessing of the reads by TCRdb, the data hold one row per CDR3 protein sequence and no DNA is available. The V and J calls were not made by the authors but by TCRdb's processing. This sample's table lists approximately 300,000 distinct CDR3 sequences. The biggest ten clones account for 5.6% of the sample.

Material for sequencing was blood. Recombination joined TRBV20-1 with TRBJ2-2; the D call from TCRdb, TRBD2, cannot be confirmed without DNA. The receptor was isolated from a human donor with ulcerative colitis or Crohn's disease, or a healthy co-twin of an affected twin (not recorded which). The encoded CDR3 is CSARTSGGALGTGELFF.